The following is a T cell receptor beta chain sequence with its context. This clone came up a few times. Its recognized antigen is unknown. The record has no base qualities; no much larger clone is one base away. Collaborating institutions collected whole blood in K2EDTA tubes following their own protocols. For TCRbeta analysis, collaborators shipped samples as frozen whole blood, isolated PBMCs, or DNA extracted from either of those sample types. The germline V gene encodes CDR1 LNHDA and CDR2 SQIVND (reference sequence). V sheds 10 bases and J sheds 4 bases, leaving 34 bases between their ends. The CDR3, cysteine through phenylalanine, is 19 amino acids long. Of the read, only the CDR3 DNA is kept; its 57 bases are in frame from base 1. TCRbeta CDR3 regions were amplified from genomic DNA using the immunoSEQ Assay, a bias-controlled multiplex PCR. On the authors' methods: Within the assay, amplification of reference gene primers was used to estimate how many nucleated cells each sample contained. To quantify the absolute abundance of each unique TCRbeta CDR3 rearrangement, sequence reads were collapsed and filtered. For each sample, productive Simpson clonality was calculated as the square root of Simpson's diversity index over productive rearrangements. This is the immuneACCESS table as TCRdb keeps it, with only in-frame sequences that have V and J called. A part of the clones is gone; compared with another copy, unresolved V genes explain less than half, and the rest is unexplained. V, J and clone size derive from that table, while D and trimming were established from the DNA sequence. For this sample there are 100,000 to 150,000 clones; about 85% appear just once. 5% to 8% of the sample is in the top ten clones.

These data originate in a study of blood T cell repertoires in COVID-19 (dated by TCRdb to 2020 to 2022). Broadly, across the study: Samples from collaborators originated in the United States, Italy and Spain and spanned both the acute and convalescent phases of COVID-19. The material from the prospective study consisted of cDNA or gDNA derived from T cells, B-cell-depleted T cells, or PBMCs. Subjects who had been exposed to COVID-19, were actively infected with it, or had recovered from it provided the deeply sampled blood TCRbeta repertoires that made up the dataset. The repertoires were released in a freely available public database intended as a resource for research on the immune response to SARS-CoV-2. The samples were drawn from the first 160 participants of the ongoing ImmuneRACE study and from about 1,200 subjects provided by 6 global collaborators. The sample metadata nearly always contained a de-identified subject ID, COVID-19 status, age in years and sex. Where HLA class I and class II types were available, the types were taken from metadata supplied by the sample provider, not from assay-based typing. General study outcomes and caveats: The quantity of clinical and demographic metadata differed by source and by participant and was supplied without curation.

The chain employs TRBV19 and TRBJ1-1; TRBD1 could be the D gene, as 6 bases match. The receptor's source is a man at least 80 years old with active or convalescent COVID-19. Specimen: peripheral blood. Here the CDR3 is given as CATTALGGVTTGSPTEAFF. The DNA is as follows: TGTGCCACTACCGCACTAGGCGGAGTAACTACAGGGTCCCCCACTGAAGCTTTCTTT. Here the CDR3 is joined to the reference TRBV19 and TRBJ1-1 genes, and the full variable domain is: DGGITQSPKYLFRKEGQNVTLSCEQNLNHDAMYWYRQDPGQGLRLIYYSQIVNDFQKGDIAEGYSVSREKKESFPLTVTSAQKNPTAFYLCATTALGGVTTGSPTEAFFGQGTRLTVV.